This T cell receptor (beta chain) was found in a study of CD4 T cells in relation to SARS-CoV-2 and coronaviruses. The overall study: PBMCs were cultured with antigen for over 8 days before TCR beta sequencing. The HLA restriction of the shared crossreactive spike epitopes was mapped. Study-level points and caveats: No crossreactivity against non-spike viral proteins was tested here.

This table comes from immunoSEQ multiplex PCR, and its TCRdb copy is limited to in-frame clones, with some not included. The profile shows approximately 25,000 clones, about 70% of them singletons. CD4+ T cells from unexposed donors were obtained before the COVID-19 pandemic (2011-2018). After about 10 days of culture, CD4+ T cells were isolated. Unexposed-donor CD4+ T cells were probed with SARS-CoV-2 S/N and four cold-coronavirus spikes, cells permitting. A note on this clone: No antigen is known for it.

The receptor's source is a human donor in good health. Material for sequencing was CD4+ T cells from PBMCs, cultured in vitro.

In DNA, the CDR3 is TGCGCCAGCAGTGAGCTCGGGAGTAGCACAGATACGCAGTATTTT. The encoded protein is CASSELGSSTDTQYF. The chain combines TRBV10-2 with TRBJ2-3; tentative D call: TRBD2 (6 bases). The ends were cut back, 2 bases at V and 0 bases at J, with 9 bases in the middle. The V gene's germline CDR1 is WSHSY and CDR2 SAAADI. This CDR3 is 15 amino acids long.